The clone carrying this TCR beta chain occurred many times. Its antigen is undetermined. This specimen belongs to a study of identical twins. The study, taken as a whole, reports: One should note that invariant MAIT and iNKT cells could partly confound zero-insertion analyses.

Every sampled donor was Caucasian and healthy. Template switching added a universal primer binding site, and final cDNA carried unique molecular identifiers. TCRdb passed the 5' RACE reads through MiXCR, listing each CDR3 protein once. The sample holds hundreds of thousands of distinct CDR3 sequences, 7.1% seen once. This CDR3 is built from 13 residues. Trimming stripped 5 bases from V and 5 bases from J, with 9 bases between. Germline values: CDR1 KGHDR, CDR2 SFDVKD. These data also featured in a second study, about yellow fever vaccine responses in identical twins.

The receptor was derived from a woman in her late teens or twenties in good health. The sequenced material came from PBMCs. The chain carries TRBV24-1 and TRBJ2-1; D is unresolved. CDR3 sequence reads: CATSGRRDNEQFF. Written as DNA, the CDR3 is TGTGCCACCAGTGGCCGTCGTGACAATGAGCAGTTCTTC.